This entry lists 20 T cell receptor beta chains sequenced from one sample in a study of OX40 agonist ivuxolimab in advanced cancers. Libraries were prepared by immunoSEQ multiplex PCR; TCRdb keeps only in-frame clonotypes and omits some of them. The sample includes around 40,000 clones, around 80% of them seen just once. Sequenced here: CD4+ or CD8+ T cells sorted from blood, sampled in a trial of the OX40 agonist ivuxolimab. These receptors all come from an adult with an advanced solid tumor such as melanoma, head and neck, liver or kidney cancer.

This clone was seen a few times. The chain is built from TRBV2 and TRBJ2-3; possibly TRBD1 for D (6 bases). The CDR3 covers 16 residues. Germline CDR1 reads SNHLY; CDR2 reads FYNNEI. V lost 6 bases and J lost 2, with 18 bases in between. CDR3 bases: TGTGCCAGCAGCCGGGACAAGGAAATTATCACAGATACGCAGTATTTT. This gives the protein CASSRDKEIITDTQYF.

The chain recombines TRBV4-3 with TRBJ2-5, with 8 bases identical to TRBD2. V was clipped by 5 bases and J by 5 bases; unmatched bases: 4. In germline, CDR1 is LGHNA, CDR2 YSLEER. The CDR3 covers 13 residues. The CDR3 protein is CASSSRLAETQYF. CDR3 sequence (DNA): TGCGCCAGCAGCTCCCGACTAGCGGAGACCCAGTACTTC.

The chain has TRBV9 and TRBJ2-5, with D unresolved. The V end lost 0 bases, the J end lost 3 bases, and 6 bases lay between the germline ends. Germline V gene lookup returns CDR1 SGDLS and CDR2 YYNGEE. This CDR3 is 13 amino acids long. The CDR3 nucleotides are TGTGCCAGCAGCGTAGGCAGCGAAGAGACCCAGTACTTC. Amino acids: CASSVGSEETQYF.

This chain uses TRBV5-1 with TRBJ2-1, with 10 bases fitting TRBD2. V gave up 4 bases and J gave up 4 bases; unmatched junction bases: 8. The CDR3 runs 16 residues. Germline-derived CDR1 and CDR2 are SGHRS and YFSETQ. CDR3 region: CASSPRRTSGYNEQFF. The CDR3 DNA follows: TGCGCCAGCAGCCCCCGGAGGACTAGCGGTTACAATGAGCAGTTCTTC.

This clone was recorded only once. The rearrangement joins TRBV6-1 to TRBJ2-7; tentatively, D is TRBD1 (6 bases). Germline CDR1 MNHNS, CDR2 SASEGT. The length of the CDR3 is 12 residues. Trimming cost V 4 bases and J 3 bases, with 7 bases left between them. CDR3 in amino acids: CASSARGYEQYF. The CDR3 nucleotides are TGTGCCAGCAGTGCCAGGGGCTACGAGCAGTACTTC.

The chain couples TRBV5-1 to TRBJ2-1; D call uncertain. CDR3 size: 13 residues. Trimming pared 0 bases from V and 6 bases from J, leaving 7 bases between. Per germline, CDR1 SGHRS and CDR2 YFSETQ. CDR3 coding DNA: TGCGCCAGCAGCTTGGAGCCATCCAATGAGCAGTTCTTC. Its translation is CASSLEPSNEQFF.

The chain carries TRBV18 and TRBJ1-1; D not resolved. The CDR3 contains 12 residues. CDR1 KGHSH and CDR2 LQKENI come from the germline V gene. Trimming left V 3 bases short and J 7 bases short, with 9 bases between. CDR3 coding DNA: TGTGCCAGCTCACCGCGGGGTAGTGAAGCTTTCTTT. Its translation is CASSPRGSEAFF.

V is TRBV13 and J is TRBJ1-2; weak D call: TRBD1 (6 bases). Germline-derived CDR1 and CDR2 are PRHDT and FYEKMQ (reference sequence). The CDR3 is 13 amino acids. The germline V and J ends were trimmed by 3 bases and 6 bases, with 11 bases remaining between them. Written as DNA, the CDR3 is TGTGCCAGCAGCTTTTCGCCAGGGGATGGCTACACCTTC. Translation: CASSFSPGDGYTF.

The genes are TRBV14 and TRBJ2-3; weak D call: TRBD1 (6 bases). V lost 4 bases, J lost 7 bases, and 15 bases lay in between. CDR1 is SGHDN and CDR2 is FVKESK in the germline V gene. The CDR3 has 14 residues. Here the CDR3 DNA reads TGTGCCAGCAGCCCGAGCAGGGGCCTAAATACGCAGTATTTT. The encoded protein is CASSPSRGLNTQYF.

With respect to this clone: At one end, the junction sequence differs from germline, possibly due to a read error. The V gene is TRBV29-1, the J gene TRBJ2-3, with 7 bases aligning to TRBD2. Germline V gene sequence: CDR1 SQVTM, CDR2 ANQGSEA. The CDR3 runs to 14 residues. The chain's CDR3 is CSGEAGLGTDTQYF. The CDR3 bases are TGCAGCGGTGAAGCGGGATTAGGCACAGATACGCAGTATTTT.

The rearrangement uses TRBV6-4 and TRBJ2-1; no definite D call. V lost 5 bases to trimming and J lost 4 bases, with 15 bases between them. The germline V gene encodes CDR1 MRHNA and CDR2 SNTAGT. This CDR3 is built from 15 residues. CDR3 residues: CASSPERRLYNEQFF. The CDR3 DNA sequence: TGTGCCAGCAGTCCCGAGCGCAGATTATACAATGAGCAGTTCTTC.

The chain employs TRBV19 and TRBJ1-3; maybe TRBD1 (6 bases). Trimming cost V 5 bases and J 2 bases, with 13 bases left between them. The length of the CDR3 is 15 residues. Germline assignment: CDR1 LNHDA and CDR2 SQIVND (reference sequence). CDR3 coding DNA: TGTGCCAGTAGTGCCCGAGGGGGTACTGGAAACACCATATATTTT. Translated: CASSARGGTGNTIYF.

The chain has TRBV5-1 and TRBJ2-3; D is possibly TRBD2 (5 bases). Deletions cut 2 bases from V and 4 bases from J, with 11 bases between. This CDR3 is built from 14 residues. CDR1 and CDR2 from the germline V gene are SGHRS and YFSETQ. CDR3 sequence (DNA): TGCGCCAGCAGCTTAGGACTTGGGGCAGATACGCAGTATTTT. It translates to CASSLGLGADTQYF.

The chain combines TRBV11-2 with TRBJ1-2; no reliable D call. Germline values: CDR1 SGHAT, CDR2 FQNNGV. V shed 0 bases and J shed 8 bases, with 16 bases lying between them. The CDR3 runs to 15 residues. CDR3 nucleotides: TGTGCCAGCAGCTTAGATGGTCGGGAAATGAGGGGCTACACCTTC. This sequence encodes CASSLDGREMRGYTF.

This clone appeared a few times. In nucleotides, the CDR3 is TGCGCCAGCAGCTTTACAGGGGTAGGAGAAAAACTGTTTTTT. Translating it yields CASSFTGVGEKLFF. The chain links TRBV5-1 to TRBJ1-4; 7 nucleotides match TRBD1. The V gene's germline CDR1 is SGHRS and CDR2 YFSETQ. V trimming: 2 bases; J trimming: 8 bases; junction bases outside the gene matches: 6. This CDR3 has 14 amino acids.

The J gene is TRBJ2-7, the V gene TRBV14; D possibly corresponds to TRBD2 (6 bases). CDR3 size: 13 residues. V lost 4 bases to trimming and J lost 6 bases, with 13 bases between them. Germline V gene sequence: CDR1 SGHDN, CDR2 FVKESK. The CDR3: CASSRWGVSEQYF. The DNA for the CDR3 is TGTGCCAGCAGCCGCTGGGGGGTCAGCGAGCAGTACTTC.

This chain connects TRBV6-1 to TRBJ1-2; D call uncertain. Trimming pared 6 bases from V and 8 bases from J, leaving 16 bases between. The germline gives CDR1 MNHNS, CDR2 SASEGT. The CDR3 totals 13 residues. DNA of the CDR3: TGTGCCAGCAGGGGAGGGAAGGGTGCCGGCTACACCTTC. Translation gives CASRGGKGAGYTF.

The V call is TRBV11-2, the J call TRBJ1-2; TRBD1 matches at 7 bases. Germline CDR1 is SGHAT and CDR2 is FQNNGV. The trim removed 3 bases at V and 8 bases at J, leaving 6 bases unmatched. This CDR3 is 13 amino acids long. The CDR3 sequence: CASSFQQGLGYTF. The CDR3 coding sequence is TGTGCCAGCAGCTTCCAACAGGGGTTAGGCTACACCTTC.

This clone was seen only a few times. The V gene is TRBV6-1, the J gene TRBJ2-7, with TRBD2 matching 8 bases. The CDR3 sequence is 14 residues long. V shed 4 bases and J 5 bases; nucleotides not matched to a gene: 7. Germline V gives CDR1 MNHNS, CDR2 SASEGT. The CDR3 DNA sequence: TGTGCCAGCAGTGGGAGCGGGAGACGGGACGAGCAGTACTTC. This codes for CASSGSGRRDEQYF.

This chain joins TRBV6-1 and TRBJ2-1, with D possibly matching TRBD2 (6 bases). CDR1 is MNHNS, CDR2 SASEGT, per germline. V lost 6 bases and J lost 0, with 12 bases in between. The CDR3 has 15 amino acids. The CDR3 loop is CASRIAVFSYNEQFF. DNA for the CDR3: TGTGCCAGCAGGATAGCGGTTTTCTCCTACAATGAGCAGTTCTTC.